This TCR beta chain was obtained from a study of molecular identifiers for immune sequencing clone quantification. For the study at large: Replicate experiments took RNA from 20,000 or 100,000 naive CD8 cells, divided it five ways and sequenced four.

This clonotype was recorded at least ten times. The antigen remains unidentified. For bulk TCR libraries, previously described methods and listed TCR primers were used. From the PCR reads, TCRdb called clonotypes with MiXCR, one entry per CDR3 protein. The table lists approximately 550,000 distinct CDR3 sequences, around 23% of them singletons. The study, taken as a whole, reports: Clones of above 20 RNA copies carried over 97% of effector molecules; in naive cells they carried under 1%.

Germline CDR1 and CDR2: SEHNR and FQNEAQ (reference sequence). V was pared by 3 bases and J by 5 bases, with 13 bases between. The CDR3 runs to 14 residues. The chain uses TRBV7-9 and TRBJ1-1; perhaps TRBD1 as D (5 bases). The TCR comes from a human donor in good health. Some libraries in this study had Jurkat cell RNA spiked in. Sequences were obtained from naive CD8+ T cells from blood, with Jurkat cell RNA spiked in. Regarding subset: FACS-sorted CD8+CD4-CCR7+CD45RA+ naive T cells. CDR3 sequence (DNA): TGTGCCAGCAGCTTCCTGGCGGGGGGTACTGAAGCTTTCTTT. This codes for CASSFLAGGTEAFF.